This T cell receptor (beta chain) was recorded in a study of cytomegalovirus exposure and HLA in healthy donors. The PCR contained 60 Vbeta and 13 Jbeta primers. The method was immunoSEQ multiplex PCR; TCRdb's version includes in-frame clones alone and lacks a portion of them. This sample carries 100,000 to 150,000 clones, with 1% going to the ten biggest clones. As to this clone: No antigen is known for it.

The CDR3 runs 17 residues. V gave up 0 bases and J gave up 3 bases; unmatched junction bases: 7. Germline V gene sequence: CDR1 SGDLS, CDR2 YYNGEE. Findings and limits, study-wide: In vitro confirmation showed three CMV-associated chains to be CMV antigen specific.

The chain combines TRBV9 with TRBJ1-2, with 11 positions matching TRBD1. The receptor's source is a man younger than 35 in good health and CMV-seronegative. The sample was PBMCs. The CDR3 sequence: CASSVERGQGVDYGYTF. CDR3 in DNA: TGTGCCAGCAGCGTAGAGAGGGGACAGGGGGTCGACTATGGCTACACCTTC.